These 32 T cell receptor beta chains came from one sample sequenced in a study of cytomegalovirus exposure and HLA in healthy donors. PCR primers comprised 60 Vbeta and 13 Jbeta primers. Profiled with immunoSEQ multiplex PCR; TCRdb holds only in-frame clones, not every one. The data contain roughly 140,000 clones, 60% to 85% of them singletons. Sequences were obtained from PBMCs. The receptors derive from a man in his forties or fifties in good health and CMV-seropositive.

The chain combines TRBV9 with TRBJ2-7; D unresolved. Per the germline V gene, CDR1 is SGDLS and CDR2 is YYNGEE. The CDR3 covers 15 residues. The V end was cut by 4 bases, the J end by 5 bases, with 19 bases between. The CDR3 coding sequence is TGTGCCAGCAGCCCCCAGTCCCGACTGCGCCACGAGCAGTACTTC. As protein: CASSPQSRLRHEQYF.

As for this clone: An end of the junction does not agree with germline; a read error may underlie this. The CDR3, as DNA: TGTGCCAGCAGCTTCTATGACAGGCTGAATGCGTCCTTC. It translates to CASSFYDRLNASF. The V and J genes are TRBV7-9 and TRBJ1-2; a weak D match, TRBD1 (6 bases). The CDR3 contains 13 residues. Germline loops: CDR1 SEHNR, CDR2 FQNEAQ (reference sequence).

The genes are TRBV29-1 and TRBJ1-2; D gene ambiguous. V gave up 0 bases and J gave up 5 bases, with 10 bases separating them. Per germline, CDR1 SQVTM and CDR2 ANQGSEA. The CDR3 totals 13 residues. This chain's CDR3 is CSVEDSGGYGYTF. CDR3 nucleotide sequence: TGCAGCGTTGAAGATTCAGGAGGGTATGGCTACACCTTC.

This clone appeared once. The V and J genes are TRBV27 and TRBJ1-2; perhaps TRBD1 as D (5 bases). This CDR3 comprises 17 residues. Trimming cost V 6 bases and J 6 bases, with 26 bases left between them. From germline, CDR1 is MNHEY and CDR2 SMNVEV (reference sequence). For the CDR3, the DNA is TGTGCCAGCAGCCGATTAAGAGAGAACAGCGGGGGGAATGGCTACACCTTC. Its translation: CASSRLRENSGGNGYTF.

J is TRBJ2-1 and V is TRBV18; 8 nucleotides align to TRBD2. The germline CDR1 and CDR2 sequences are KGHSH and LQKENI. The CDR3 has 14 residues. J gave up 3 bases and V 3 bases, and 1 base lay outside the gene matches. The CDR3 loop reads CASSPGGGYNEQFF. The CDR3 region has the DNA TGTGCCAGCTCACCCGGGGGGGGCTACAATGAGCAGTTCTTC. Together with reference TRBV18 and TRBJ2-1, the CDR3 gives the full variable domain: NAGVMQNPRHLVRRRGQEARLRCSPMKGHSHVYWYRQLPEEGLKFMVYLQKENIIDESGMPKERFSAEFPKEGPSILRIQQVVRGDSAAYFCASSPGGGYNEQFFGPGTRLTVL.

The rearrangement joins TRBV7-2 to TRBJ2-5, with TRBD2 matching over 10 bases. Germline CDR1 is SGHTA and CDR2 is FQGNSA. The CDR3 runs 18 residues. V trimming: 0 bases; J trimming: 2 bases; junction bases outside the gene matches: 9. CDR3 bases: TGTGCCAGCAGCTTAGCCCAAGCGGGAGGGCCAAAACAAGAGACCCAGTACTTC. It specifies CASSLAQAGGPKQETQYF.

V and J are TRBV29-1 and TRBJ2-1, with a weak D call TRBD2 (5 bases). CDR3 size: 13 residues. The germline V and J ends were trimmed by 3 bases and 2 bases, with 8 bases remaining between them. The germline V gene encodes CDR1 SQVTM and CDR2 ANQGSEA. CDR3 amino acids: CSVDGVTYNEQFF. The DNA for the CDR3 is TGCAGCGTTGACGGGGTTACCTACAATGAGCAGTTCTTC.

The chain combines TRBV19 with TRBJ1-3; D gene uncertain. Germline-derived CDR1 and CDR2 are LNHDA and SQIVND (reference sequence). The V end was cut by 5 bases, the J end by 8 bases, with 13 bases between. The CDR3 loop spans 13 amino acids. The CDR3 reads CASSLWQVDTIYF. The DNA of the CDR3 is TGTGCCAGTAGTCTTTGGCAAGTGGACACCATATATTTT.

This clone was observed a handful of times. The chain couples TRBV5-1 to TRBJ2-7; D is ambiguous. The germline gives CDR1 SGHRS, CDR2 YFSETQ. Trimming left V 0 bases short and J 1 base short, with 8 bases between. The CDR3 length is 14 residues. CDR3 sequence: CASSLGAASYEQYF. The CDR3 nucleotides read TGCGCCAGCAGCTTGGGCGCTGCTTCCTACGAGCAGTACTTC.

The chain combines TRBV2 with TRBJ1-2; D gene ambiguous. V lost 4 bases to trimming and J lost 4 bases, with 10 bases between them. The CDR3 length is 13 residues. Germline values: CDR1 SNHLY, CDR2 FYNNEI. CDR3 amino acids: CASSGGRIYGYTF. CDR3 in DNA: TGTGCCAGCAGTGGAGGGCGGATCTATGGCTACACCTTC.

V and J are TRBV2 and TRBJ1-4, with 11 bases matching TRBD1. CDR3 length equals 14 residues. J lost 8 bases, V lost 6 bases, and 5 bases had no gene match. Per germline, CDR1 SNHLY and CDR2 FYNNEI. DNA for the CDR3: TGTGCCAGCAGCAGGGACAGGGGGAACGAAAAACTGTTTTTT. Protein sequence: CASSRDRGNEKLFF. The variable domain in full, with the rest retrieved from reference TRBV2 and TRBJ1-4, is EPEVTQTPSHQVTQMGQEVILRCVPISNHLYFYWYRQILGQKVEFLVSFYNNEISEKSEIFDDQFSVERPDGSNFTLKIRSTKLEDSAMYFCASSRDRGNEKLFFGSGTQLSVL.

The chain is built from TRBV9 and TRBJ1-5, with D perhaps TRBD1 (5 bases). Germline-derived CDR1 and CDR2 are SGDLS and YYNGEE. The CDR3 length is 14 residues. V lost 2 bases, J lost 11 bases, and 17 bases lay in between. CDR3 loop: CASSVGGGQSAQHF. CDR3 nucleotide sequence: TGTGCCAGCAGCGTCGGGGGTGGGCAATCGGCCCAGCATTTT.

V is TRBV7-9 and J is TRBJ1-4, with D unresolved. Germline V gene data show CDR1 as SEHNR and CDR2 as FQNEAQ (reference sequence). The CDR3 length is 14 residues. V was trimmed by 7 bases and J by 7 bases, leaving 16 bases between them. CDR3 nucleotide sequence: TGTGCCAGCACTCCGCGAGGAATGAGTGAAAAACTGTTTTTT. Amino acids: CASTPRGMSEKLFF.

This clone was seen only a few times. The chain is built from TRBV5-4 and TRBJ2-7; 10 bases are a match to TRBD1. The J segment lost 4 bases and the V segment lost 3 bases, leaving 4 bases of the junction unmatched. CDR1 and CDR2 from the germline V gene are SGHNT and YYREEE (reference sequence). The CDR3 extends over 14 amino acids. CDR3 DNA: TGTGCCAGCAGCTCGGGACAGGGGCGATACGAGCAGTACTTC. Residues: CASSSGQGRYEQYF. The full variable domain, with the rest looked up from reference TRBV5-4 and TRBJ2-7, is ETGVTQSPTHLIKTRGQQVTLRCSSQSGHNTVSWYQQALGQGPQFIFQYYREEENGRGNFPPRFSGLQFPNYSSELNVNALELDDSALYLCASSSGQGRYEQYFGPGTRLTVT.

The CDR3 DNA is TGTGCCAGCAGTCCCGGACTAGCGGTCTACAATGAGCAGTTCTTC. Its translation: CASSPGLAVYNEQFF. This chain joins TRBV7-6 and TRBJ2-1; the match to TRBD2 covers 10 bases. The V gene end was trimmed by 6 bases and the J gene end by 3 bases; junction bases not matched to a gene: 5. The CDR3 is made up of 15 amino acids. The germline CDR1 and CDR2 sequences are SGHVS and FNYEAQ.

The chain has TRBV6-1 and TRBJ1-5; 7 bases are shared with TRBD1. This CDR3 has 16 residues. Germline loops: CDR1 MNHNS, CDR2 SASEGT. V was clipped by 4 bases and J by 2 bases; unmatched bases: 8. CDR3 bases: TGTGCCAGCAGTGCCTATTTTGGGACAGGCAATCAGCCCCAGCATTTT. Its translation: CASSAYFGTGNQPQHF.

The rearrangement uses TRBV28 and TRBJ1-1, with no clear D. Trimming shortened V by 2 bases and J by 1 base, and 8 bases separated the two germline ends. CDR1 and CDR2 (germline): MDHEN, SYDVKM. This CDR3 spans 14 amino acids. The CDR3 spells CASSLTTRNTEAFF. The CDR3, as DNA: TGTGCCAGCAGTTTAACCACTCGGAACACTGAAGCTTTCTTT.

This chain uses TRBV7-9 with TRBJ1-2; TRBD1 agrees at 12 bases. The germline CDR1 and CDR2 sequences are SEHNR and FQNEAQ (reference sequence). The CDR3 has 17 residues. V shed 2 bases and J 2 bases; nucleotides not matched to a gene: 6. The CDR3: CASSLWAGQGANYGYTF. In nucleotides, the CDR3 is TGTGCCAGCAGCTTATGGGCGGGACAGGGGGCCAACTATGGCTACACCTTC.

The chain uses TRBV6-4 and TRBJ2-7; 13 positions agree with TRBD2. The CDR3 totals 17 residues. Germline CDR1 and CDR2: MRHNA and SNTAGT. V lost 0 bases to trimming and J lost 3 bases; unmatched junction nucleotides: 5. CDR3 in DNA: TGTGCCAGCAGTGACTCAAAAGGACTAGCGGGAGTCTACGAGCAGTACTTC. It yields the protein CASSDSKGLAGVYEQYF.

The CDR3 spells CASRAHRATYEQYF. CDR3 coding DNA: TGTGCCAGCAGAGCCCACAGGGCTACCTACGAGCAGTACTTC. This chain links TRBV11-2 with TRBJ2-7, with TRBD1 as a possible D gene (6 bases). The CDR3 runs to 14 residues. Per germline, CDR1 SGHAT and CDR2 FQNNGV. Trimming stripped 6 bases from V and 2 bases from J, with 14 bases between.

V gene TRBV2 combines with J gene TRBJ1-2; D is possibly TRBD1 (5 bases). This CDR3 spans 14 amino acids. Germline assignment: CDR1 SNHLY and CDR2 FYNNEI. V was clipped by 2 bases and J by 2 bases, with 9 bases between them. The CDR3 coding sequence is TGTGCCAGCAGTGAATTGGGGCGGAACTATGGCTACACCTTC. Translating gives CASSELGRNYGYTF.

V is TRBV5-1 and J is TRBJ2-2; 13 positions match TRBD2. CDR1 is SGHRS, CDR2 YFSETQ, per germline. The CDR3 extends over 16 amino acids. V was clipped by 5 bases and J by 5 bases; unmatched bases: 6. This CDR3 is CASSRLAGGGTGELFF. DNA of the CDR3: TGCGCCAGCAGTCGACTAGCGGGGGGAGGAACCGGGGAGCTGTTTTTT. The variable domain in full, completed from reference TRBV5-1 and TRBJ2-2, reads KAGVTQTPRYLIKTRGQQVTLSCSPISGHRSVSWYQQTPGQGLQFLFEYFSETQRNKGNFPGRFSGRQFSNSRSEMNVSTLELGDSALYLCASSRLAGGGTGELFFGEGSRLTVL.

This clone has just one count. J is TRBJ2-7 and V is TRBV2; D remains ambiguous. V lost 4 bases and J 6 bases, leaving 16 bases between the germline ends. Germline CDR1 is SNHLY and CDR2 is FYNNEI. CDR3 length equals 14 residues. The CDR3 DNA is TGTGCCAGCAGTGGACGGTACAGAGAGTCCGAGCAGTACTTC. Protein product: CASSGRYRESEQYF.

The V gene is TRBV7-2, the J gene TRBJ2-3; tentatively, D is TRBD1 (6 bases). The CDR3 contains 14 residues. CDR1 SGHTA and CDR2 FQGNSA come from the germline V gene. Trimming cost V 1 base and J 6 bases, with 11 bases left between them. CDR3 residues: CASSLGAGVDTQYF. CDR3 DNA sequence: TGTGCCAGCAGCTTAGGGGCAGGGGTTGATACGCAGTATTTT.

A word on this clone: The sample carries other DNA sequences with the same CDR3. The gene calls are TRBV7-9 and TRBJ2-7; TRBD1 matches at 8 bases. The trim removed 5 bases at V and 2 bases at J, leaving 5 bases unmatched. CDR1 SEHNR and CDR2 FQNEAQ come from the germline V gene (reference sequence). The CDR3 has 14 amino acids. The CDR3 DNA reads TGTGCCAGCAGCCTCGGACAGGGCACCTACGAGCAGTACTTC. Its protein is CASSLGQGTYEQYF.

This rearrangement joins TRBV29-1 to TRBJ2-1; D is unclear. V lost 6 bases, J lost 9 bases, and 12 bases lay in between. The germline CDR1 and CDR2 sequences are SQVTM and ANQGSEA. The CDR3 consists of 11 residues. CDR3 sequence reads: CSVLKIGEQFF. In nucleotides, the CDR3 is TGCAGCGTCCTCAAAATCGGTGAGCAGTTCTTC.

This clone was seen more than once but under ten times. J is TRBJ1-1 and V is TRBV27, with 7 nucleotides matching TRBD1. CDR1 is MNHEY and CDR2 is SMNVEV in the germline V gene (reference sequence). The J segment lost 6 bases and the V segment lost 2 bases, leaving 12 bases of the junction unmatched. This CDR3 contains 16 residues. The CDR3 nucleotides read TGTGCCAGCAGTTTACCCGGCGGAGGGGGCGGGGCTGAAGCTTTCTTT. Protein sequence: CASSLPGGGGGAEAFF.

The chain recombines TRBV5-1 with TRBJ1-1; TRBD1 matches at 9 bases. Germline V gene data show CDR1 as SGHRS and CDR2 as YFSETQ. This CDR3 spans 13 amino acids. The trim removed 4 bases at V and 8 bases at J, leaving 6 bases unmatched. CDR3 DNA: TGCGCCAGCAGCCCGAGGACAGGGGTGGAAGCTTTCTTT. Encoded protein: CASSPRTGVEAFF.

This chain joins TRBV7-9 and TRBJ2-1; TRBD1 is a possible D gene (5 bases). The CDR3 consists of 14 residues. Germline CDR1 reads SEHNR; CDR2 reads FQNEAQ (reference sequence). V was pared by 7 bases and J by 2 bases, with 12 bases between. The CDR3 region is CASTPPGTYNEQFF. As DNA, the CDR3 is TGTGCCAGCACCCCTCCAGGGACCTACAATGAGCAGTTCTTC. Full variable domain (rest looked up from reference TRBV7-9 and TRBJ2-1): DTGVSQNPRHKITKRGQNVTFRCDPISEHNRLYWYRQTLGQGPEFLTYFQNEAQLEKSRLLSDRFSAERPKGSFSTLEIQRTEQGDSAMYLCASTPPGTYNEQFFGPGTRLTVL.

The V gene is TRBV30, the J gene TRBJ1-1; D perhaps matches TRBD1 (6 bases). The germline V gene encodes CDR1 GTSNPN and CDR2 SVGIG (reference sequence). V was clipped by 0 bases and J by 4 bases, with 12 bases between them. The CDR3 has 14 residues. Written as DNA, the CDR3 is TGTGCCTGGAGTGTACAGGGTTTAAGCACTGAAGCTTTCTTT. Its protein product is CAWSVQGLSTEAFF.

In its sample, this clone was seen a few times. V is TRBV9 and J is TRBJ2-1; D ambiguous. This CDR3 spans 16 amino acids. Germline V gives CDR1 SGDLS, CDR2 YYNGEE. Trimming stripped 0 bases from V and 0 bases from J, with 10 bases between. CDR3 amino acids: CASSVDPFSSYNEQFF. The CDR3 nucleotides read TGTGCCAGCAGCGTAGATCCCTTTAGCTCCTACAATGAGCAGTTCTTC.

V is TRBV4-3 and J is TRBJ2-2; a possible D gene is TRBD2 (6 bases). This CDR3 region has 17 residues. Trimming cost V 0 bases and J 0 bases, with 11 bases left between them. The germline CDR1 and CDR2 sequences are LGHNA and YSLEER. CDR3 region: CASSQEAGSSNTGELFF. The CDR3 bases are TGCGCCAGCAGCCAAGAGGCGGGGTCGTCGAACACCGGGGAGCTGTTTTTT.